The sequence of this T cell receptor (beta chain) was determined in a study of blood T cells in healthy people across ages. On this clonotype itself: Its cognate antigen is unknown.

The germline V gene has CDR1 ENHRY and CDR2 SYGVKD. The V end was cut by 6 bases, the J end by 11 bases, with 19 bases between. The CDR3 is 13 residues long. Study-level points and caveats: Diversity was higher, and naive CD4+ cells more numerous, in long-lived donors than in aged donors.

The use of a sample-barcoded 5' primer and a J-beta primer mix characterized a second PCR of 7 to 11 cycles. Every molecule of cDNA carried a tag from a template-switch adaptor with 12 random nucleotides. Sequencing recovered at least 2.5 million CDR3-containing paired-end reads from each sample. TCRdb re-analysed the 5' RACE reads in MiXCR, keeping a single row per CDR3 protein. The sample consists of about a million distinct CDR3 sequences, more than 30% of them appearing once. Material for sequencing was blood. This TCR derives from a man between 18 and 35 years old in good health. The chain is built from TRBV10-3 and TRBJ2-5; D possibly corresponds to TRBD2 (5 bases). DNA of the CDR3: TGTGCCATCAGAGGGATCTCGGAGGATGAGCAGTACTTC. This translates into CAIRGISEDEQYF.